One and the same sample provided the 14 T cell receptor beta chains below, sequenced in a study of blood T cells in healthy people across ages. A J-beta primer mix and a sample-barcoded 5' primer were used in a second PCR of about 7 to 12 cycles. One entry per CDR3 protein results from TCRdb running MiXCR on the 5' RACE reads. In the table there are about 640,000 distinct CDR3 sequences, about 30% of which are singletons. Specimen: blood. The receptors come from a woman aged 80 or over in good health.

This clonotype was counted ten times or more. V and J are TRBV28 and TRBJ2-7; either TRBD1 or TRBD2 may supply D (6 bases each). V lost 6 bases, J lost 5 bases, and 20 bases lay in between. The CDR3 is 15 residues long. The germline V gene has CDR1 MDHEN and CDR2 SYDVKM. CDR3 in amino acids: CASSPPEGGRNEQYF. In DNA, the CDR3 is TGTGCCAGCAGCCCCCCCGAGGGGGGAAGAAACGAGCAGTACTTC.

This clonotype has only one observation. Just one base apart from a much larger clone, this may be a read error. The chain uses TRBV30 and TRBJ2-7; D is unclear. In germline, CDR1 is GTSNPN, CDR2 SVGIG (reference sequence). With 6 bases removed from V and 6 bases from J, the gap between germline ends came to 15 bases. CDR3 length: 12 residues. The CDR3 sequence is CACGYLPCEQYF. CDR3 in DNA: TGTGCCTGTGGGTATCTGCCCTGCGAGCAGTACTTC.

In this sample, this clonotype turned up a few times. The chain combines TRBV12-3 or TRBV12-4 with TRBJ1-4; 10 bases match TRBD1. The CDR3 totals 16 residues. V was clipped by 4 bases and J by 6 bases; unmatched bases: 8. CDR3 sequence: CASSSGTGVQDEKLFF. CDR3 DNA sequence: TGTGCCAGCAGTTCCGGGACAGGGGTACAAGATGAAAAACTGTTTTTT.

This clonotype was seen at least ten times. J is TRBJ1-5 and V is TRBV12-3 or TRBV12-4; 12 nucleotides line up with TRBD1. CDR3 length: 14 residues. Losses at the gene ends were 5 bases for V and 6 bases for J; bases not matched to a gene: 2. The CDR3 is CASSGTGGTQPQHF. The CDR3 DNA reads TGTGCCAGCAGTGGGACAGGGGGCACTCAGCCCCAGCATTTT.

This clonotype has ten or more counts. The chain links TRBV12-3 or TRBV12-4 to TRBJ2-1; D is undetermined. Trimming shortened V by 2 bases and J by 9 bases, and 17 bases separated the two germline ends. The CDR3 consists of 15 residues. CDR3 loop: CASSLRPRVGGEQFF. The CDR3 DNA reads as TGTGCCAGCAGTTTACGCCCCCGAGTGGGCGGTGAGCAGTTCTTC.

Concerning this clonotype itself: One end of the junction is discordant with germline, which a read error may explain. V gene TRBV7-2 combines with J gene TRBJ2-4; a weak D match, TRBD1 (5 bases). The J call may be mistaken, given a closer DNA end match to TRBJ2-7. The CDR3 consists of 13 residues. Germline V gene sequence: CDR1 SGHTA, CDR2 FQGNSA. The CDR3 reads CASGFDRTYEQYF. CDR3 bases: TGTGCCAGCGGCTTCGACAGAACCTACGAGCAGTACTTC.

Ten or more counts support this clonotype. The chain carries TRBV7-2 and TRBJ1-4, with unresolved D. The CDR3 consists of 11 residues. In germline, CDR1 is SGHTA, CDR2 FQGNSA. The V end lost 2 bases, the J end lost 8 bases, and 3 bases lay between the germline ends. CDR3 DNA: TGTGCCAGCAGCTTAAGGGAAAAACTGTTTTTT. Protein: CASSLREKLFF.

V is TRBV19 and J is TRBJ1-5, with 8 bases lining up with TRBD1. Germline assignment: CDR1 LNHDA and CDR2 SQIVND (reference sequence). The CDR3 extends over 14 amino acids. V trimming: 6 bases; J trimming: 6 bases; junction bases outside the gene matches: 7. The CDR3 here is CASSTDRGSQPQHF. Here the CDR3 DNA reads TGTGCCAGTAGCACCGACAGGGGAAGTCAGCCCCAGCATTTT.

This clonotype was observed many times. The chain links TRBV5-1 to TRBJ2-1; D is uncertain. Germline V CDR1 and CDR2: SGHRS, YFSETQ. V was clipped by 0 bases and J by 5 bases, with 9 bases between them. The CDR3 has 14 amino acids. The CDR3 sequence is CASSLEVQNNEQFF. The CDR3 DNA reads TGCGCCAGCAGCTTGGAGGTCCAGAACAATGAGCAGTTCTTC.

The gene calls are TRBV27 and TRBJ2-3, with D maybe TRBD1 (5 bases). CDR1 and CDR2 (germline): MNHEY, SMNVEV (reference sequence). V was clipped by 10 bases and J by 2 bases, with 13 bases between them. The CDR3 is made up of 13 amino acids. The CDR3 nucleotides are TGTGCCAACAGAAAGGGGCTCACAGATACGCAGTATTTT. Translated: CANRKGLTDTQYF.

This clonotype was seen at least ten times. The rearrangement joins TRBV10-3 to TRBJ2-7, with D tentatively TRBD1 or TRBD2 (7 bases each). CDR3 length: 15 amino acids. Trimming removed 6 bases from V and 0 bases from J, with 15 bases in between. Germline CDR1 ENHRY, CDR2 SYGVKD. CDR3 DNA sequence: TGTGCCATCAGGGGAGGGGGCCTCAGCTCCTACGAGCAGTACTTC. Its protein is CAIRGGGLSSYEQYF.

This clonotype was detected a few times. The rearrangement links TRBV28 to TRBJ1-5, with a weak D call TRBD1 (5 bases). The V gene's germline CDR1 is MDHEN and CDR2 SYDVKM. With 6 bases removed from V and 1 base from J, the gap between germline ends came to 16 bases. This CDR3 spans 16 amino acids. CDR3 sequence reads: CASSQIIRDSNQPQHF. The CDR3 bases are TGTGCCAGCAGCCAAATTATCCGGGACAGCAATCAGCCCCAGCATTTT.

A word on this clonotype: A read error may explain this, as a much larger clone is one base away. The rearrangement uses TRBV4-1 and TRBJ2-4, with 15 bases aligning to TRBD2. The CDR3 loop spans 17 amino acids. V shed 2 bases, J shed 13 bases, and the junction held 12 bases outside the gene matches. Germline V gene data show CDR1 as MGHRA and CDR2 as YSYEKL. The CDR3: CASSQPGLAGGHDEQYF. CDR3 sequence (DNA): TGCGCCAGCAGCCAACCGGGACTAGCGGGGGGACACGATGAGCAGTACTTC.

On this clonotype: This may stem from a read error, because a much larger clone lies one nucleotide away. The genes are TRBV28 and TRBJ2-5; D is undetermined. The CDR3 sequence is 12 residues long. V lost 7 bases and J 11 bases, leaving 17 bases between the germline ends. CDR1 and CDR2 from the germline V gene are MDHEN and SYDVKM. The CDR3 bases are TGTGCCAGCACGAACAGCCCCTACGGGCAGTACTTC. It is translated as CASTNSPYGQYF. Drawing the rest from reference TRBV28 and TRBJ2-5, the complete variable domain is DVKVTQSSRYLVKRTGEKVFLECVQDMDHENMFWYRQDPGLGLRLIYFSYDVKMKEKGDIPEGYSVSREKKERFSLILESASTNQTSMYLCASTNSPYGQYFGPGTRLLVL.